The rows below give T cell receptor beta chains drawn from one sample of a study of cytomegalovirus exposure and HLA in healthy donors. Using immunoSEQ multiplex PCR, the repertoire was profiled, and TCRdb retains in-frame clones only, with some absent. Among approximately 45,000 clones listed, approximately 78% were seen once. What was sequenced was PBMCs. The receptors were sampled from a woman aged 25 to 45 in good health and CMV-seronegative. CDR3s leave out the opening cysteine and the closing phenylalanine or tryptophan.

CDR3aa: ASSQELGRNNEKLF
v_gene: TRBV4-1
j_gene: TRBJ1-4

CDR3aa: ASSQDPSGGEEQF
v_gene: TRBV4-1
j_gene: TRBJ2-1

CDR3aa: ASRSPGQGFRQPQH
v_gene: TRBV2
j_gene: TRBJ1-5

CDR3aa: ASSSVQGAHGELF
v_gene: TRBV5-1
j_gene: TRBJ2-2

CDR3aa: AWGEGTGGPKAEKLF
v_gene: TRBV30
j_gene: TRBJ1-4

CDR3aa: AGGLSLSTDTQY
v_gene: TRBV10-2
j_gene: TRBJ2-3

CDR3aa: ASSRLAGADTQY
v_gene: TRBV6-5
j_gene: TRBJ2-3

CDR3aa: ASSSTGGWQETQY
v_gene: TRBV5-1
j_gene: TRBJ2-5

CDR3aa: ASSLAIGTDYEQY
v_gene: TRBV27
j_gene: TRBJ2-7

CDR3aa: ASRELAGSSGELF
v_gene: TRBV6-4
j_gene: TRBJ2-2

CDR3aa: ASSFPGSSYNEQF
v_gene: TRBV5-1
j_gene: TRBJ2-1

CDR3aa: AWSVGGGSPLH
v_gene: TRBV30
j_gene: TRBJ1-6

CDR3aa: ASSPLATAGTNEQF
v_gene: TRBV18
j_gene: TRBJ2-1

CDR3aa: ASSLLAGDEQY
v_gene: TRBV28
j_gene: TRBJ2-7

CDR3aa: ASKWDRGMETQY
v_gene: TRBV6-5
j_gene: TRBJ2-5

CDR3aa: ASNPWGHNQPQH
v_gene: TRBV19
j_gene: TRBJ1-5

CDR3aa: ATSRDRGTDTQY
v_gene: TRBV15
j_gene: TRBJ2-3

CDR3aa: ASNTVREQPQH
v_gene: TRBV19
j_gene: TRBJ1-5

CDR3aa: ASSGPGQGYEQY
v_gene: TRBV9
j_gene: TRBJ2-7

CDR3aa: ASSATGGAWTEAF
v_gene: TRBV9
j_gene: TRBJ1-1

CDR3aa: ASSLGPSGGSYEQY
v_gene: TRBV7-2
j_gene: TRBJ2-7

CDR3aa: ASSLDRGTQY
v_gene: TRBV28
j_gene: TRBJ2-3

CDR3aa: ASSLWGQGIGEQY
v_gene: TRBV7-9
j_gene: TRBJ2-7

CDR3aa: ASSRQTGGETQY
v_gene: TRBV10-2
j_gene: TRBJ2-5

CDR3aa: ASSLSAVTWTGGGNTEAF
v_gene: TRBV28
j_gene: TRBJ1-1

CDR3aa: ASSLHRGGSNQPQH
v_gene: TRBV4-2
j_gene: TRBJ1-5

CDR3aa: ASSHYSGANVLT
v_gene: TRBV7-9
j_gene: TRBJ2-6

CDR3aa: TSSQDWHNEQF
v_gene: TRBV1
j_gene: TRBJ2-1

CDR3aa: ASTLGPGQPQH
v_gene: TRBV7-9
j_gene: TRBJ1-5

CDR3aa: SVRGGGEEQPQH
v_gene: TRBV29-1
j_gene: TRBJ1-5

CDR3aa: ASSPQDSLNTEAF
v_gene: TRBV4-1
j_gene: TRBJ1-1

CDR3aa: SFWTGGNTEAF
v_gene: TRBV29-1
j_gene: TRBJ1-1

CDR3aa: ASSLAAGLYTGELF
v_gene: TRBV5-4
j_gene: TRBJ2-2

CDR3aa: ASNRDRVSEQY
v_gene: TRBV6-1
j_gene: TRBJ2-7

CDR3aa: ASSATGGDEKLF
v_gene: TRBV7-2
j_gene: TRBJ1-4

CDR3aa: ASSGQGQDYGYT
v_gene: TRBV2
j_gene: TRBJ1-2

CDR3aa: SDLGQSKWVNTEAF
v_gene: TRBV29-1
j_gene: TRBJ1-1

CDR3aa: ASSLWTGKGIGNQPQH
v_gene: TRBV5-1
j_gene: TRBJ1-5

CDR3aa: ASSLPQGRQPQH
v_gene: TRBV28
j_gene: TRBJ1-5

CDR3aa: ASSDHPGQGGYT
v_gene: TRBV6-1
j_gene: TRBJ1-2

CDR3aa: ASSYVQGPYNEQF
v_gene: TRBV6-6
j_gene: TRBJ2-1

CDR3aa: AWASVGNTIY
v_gene: TRBV30
j_gene: TRBJ1-3

CDR3aa: AWTAKAGGPGETQY
v_gene: TRBV30
j_gene: TRBJ2-5

CDR3aa: ASRYRSNEKLF
v_gene: TRBV2
j_gene: TRBJ1-4

CDR3aa: ASSPPGNTEAF
v_gene: TRBV6-6
j_gene: TRBJ1-1

CDR3aa: ASSPGTGDYNEQF
v_gene: TRBV28
j_gene: TRBJ2-1